These 4 T cell receptor beta chains share one sample of origin, sequenced in a study of blood T cell repertoires in COVID-19. Assay used: immunoSEQ multiplex PCR; TCRdb lists only in-frame clones, some missing. The sample has 95,000 or so clones; 80% to 90% are singletons. Sequencing was done on a sample of peripheral blood. The source is a human donor in a cohort sampled during active COVID-19.

This clone was counted once. The V call is TRBV5-8, the J call TRBJ1-2; 12 bases fit TRBD1. Germline CDR1 SGHTS, CDR2 YDEGEE. The ends lost 3 bases at V and 9 bases at J; junction bases unmatched: 12. This CDR3 has 16 residues. This CDR3 reads CASSWTGTGGSNSYTF. The CDR3 nucleotides read TGTGCCAGCAGCTGGACCGGGACAGGGGGCTCAAATAGCTACACCTTC.

This chain joins TRBV7-9 and TRBJ1-4; no definite D call. The germline V and J ends were trimmed by 7 bases and 5 bases, with 17 bases remaining between them. Germline V CDR1 and CDR2: SEHNR, FQNEAQ (reference sequence). This CDR3 spans 15 amino acids. The CDR3 protein is CASTITVNPNEKLFF. CDR3 bases: TGTGCCAGCACAATAACGGTGAACCCCAATGAAAAACTGTTTTTT.

J is TRBJ1-1 and V is TRBV6-5; the match to TRBD1 covers 7 bases. Germline loops: CDR1 MNHEY, CDR2 SVGAGI. V was clipped by 2 bases and J by 1 base; unmatched bases: 1. This CDR3 spans 14 amino acids. DNA for the CDR3: TGTGCCAGCAGTTACCGGGACAGGAACACTGAAGCTTTCTTT. The encoded protein is CASSYRDRNTEAFF.

CDR3 region: CASRTRFYEQYF. The CDR3 bases are TGTGCCAGCAGAACTAGGTTTTACGAGCAGTACTTC. The chain employs TRBV6-5 and TRBJ2-7; possibly TRBD2 for D (5 bases). Germline CDR1 is MNHEY and CDR2 is SVGAGI. The CDR3 loop spans 12 amino acids. The ends were cut back, 6 bases at V and 4 bases at J, with 10 bases in the middle.